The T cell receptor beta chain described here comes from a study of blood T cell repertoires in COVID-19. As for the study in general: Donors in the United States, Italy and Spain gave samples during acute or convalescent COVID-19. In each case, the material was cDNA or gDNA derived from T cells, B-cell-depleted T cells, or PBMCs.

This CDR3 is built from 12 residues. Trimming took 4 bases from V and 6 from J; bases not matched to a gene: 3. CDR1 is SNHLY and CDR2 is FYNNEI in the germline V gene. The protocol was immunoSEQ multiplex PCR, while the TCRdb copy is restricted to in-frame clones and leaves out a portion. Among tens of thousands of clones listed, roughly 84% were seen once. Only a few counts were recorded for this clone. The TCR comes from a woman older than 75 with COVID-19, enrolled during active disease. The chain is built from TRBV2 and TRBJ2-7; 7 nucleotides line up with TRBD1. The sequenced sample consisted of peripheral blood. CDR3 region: CASSGDSLEQYF. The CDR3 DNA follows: TGTGCCAGCAGTGGGGACAGTCTCGAGCAGTACTTC.